The TCR beta chain described here comes from a study of cytomegalovirus exposure and HLA in healthy donors. V shed 4 bases, J shed 7 bases, and the junction held 14 bases outside the gene matches. Germline V gene lookup returns CDR1 MDHEN and CDR2 SYDVKM. CDR3 length: 18 amino acids. Only in-frame clones appear in the TCRdb table, and some are missing; sequencing was by immunoSEQ multiplex PCR. The sample records over 120,000 clones, over 80% being singletons. This clonotype was obtained from a man aged 18 to 35 in good health and CMV-seropositive. V usage is TRBV28 and J usage is TRBJ2-2; 11 bases match TRBD2. Sequenced: PBMCs. The DNA for the CDR3 is TGTGCCAGCAGTTCGACTTGGCTAGCGGGAGGTGGAATCGGGGAGCTGTTTTTT. Its protein product is CASSSTWLAGGGIGELFF.